This T cell receptor beta chain is from a study of T-cell reconstitution after alpha-beta-depleted transplantation in children. In germline, CDR1 is KGHDR, CDR2 SFDVKD. V was clipped by 4 bases and J by 4 bases, with 8 bases between them. This CDR3 has 13 amino acids. For TCRbeta, the library was prepared with unique molecular identifiers. In TCRdb, the PCR reads were re-called with MiXCR into one record per CDR3 protein. The data contain around 400,000 distinct CDR3 sequences, around 21% of them singletons. The source material was PBMCs from the stem cell graft donor, sampled from the stem cell graft. This clonotype was obtained from a human donor who donated a stem cell graft to a child with acute myeloid leukemia. The J gene is TRBJ2-3, the V gene TRBV24-1; D gene uncertain. Here the CDR3 reads CATSEVLADTQYF. CDR3 nucleotides: TGTGCCACCAGTGAGGTCCTTGCAGATACGCAGTATTTT.